This TCR beta chain was sequenced in a study of CD8 T cells in ankylosing spondylitis. Germline V lookup: CDR1 MDHEN, CDR2 SYDVKM. This CDR3 comprises 15 residues. Between the trimmed V and J ends, which lost 11 bases and 0 bases, there was a span of 16 bases. Turning to this clonotype: Its antigen is currently unknown.

The study, taken as a whole, reports: CD8+ by phenotype, disease-linked clones were relatively rare in peripheral blood.

Libraries for TCR beta were made by quantitative 5'-RACE with molecular barcodes. TCRdb recomputed calls from the 5' RACE reads with MiXCR, one row per CDR3 protein. Here the sample spans approximately 150,000 distinct CDR3 sequences, 9.8% being singletons. Source material: blood, either unsorted or a sorted T cell fraction (not recorded which). V and J are TRBV28 and TRBJ1-4, with a tentative D call TRBD1 (5 bases). The origin of this receptor is a female donor with ankylosing spondylitis or in good health (not recorded which). CDR3 DNA sequence: TGTGCCGCCCGGGACTCTTTTGCAACTAATGAAAAACTGTTTTTT. Translating it yields CAARDSFATNEKLFF.